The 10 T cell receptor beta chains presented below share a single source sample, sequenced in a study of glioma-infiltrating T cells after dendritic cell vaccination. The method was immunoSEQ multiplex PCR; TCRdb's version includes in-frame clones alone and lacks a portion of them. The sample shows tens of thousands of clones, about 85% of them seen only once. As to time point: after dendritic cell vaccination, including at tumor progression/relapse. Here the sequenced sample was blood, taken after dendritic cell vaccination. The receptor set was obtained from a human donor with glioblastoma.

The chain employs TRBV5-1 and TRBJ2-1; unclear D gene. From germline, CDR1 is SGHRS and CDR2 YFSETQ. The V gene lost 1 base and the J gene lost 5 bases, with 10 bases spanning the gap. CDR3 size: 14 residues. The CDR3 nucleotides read TGCGCCAGCAGCTTGAAGCCTCCTGACAATGAGCAGTTCTTC. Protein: CASSLKPPDNEQFF.

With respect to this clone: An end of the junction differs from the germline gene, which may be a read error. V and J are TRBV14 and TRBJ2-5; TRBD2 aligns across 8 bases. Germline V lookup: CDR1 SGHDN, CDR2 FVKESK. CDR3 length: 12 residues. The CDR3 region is CASSPTSGAPHF. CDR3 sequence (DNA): TGTGCCAGCAGCCCCACTAGCGGAGCCCCGCACTTC.

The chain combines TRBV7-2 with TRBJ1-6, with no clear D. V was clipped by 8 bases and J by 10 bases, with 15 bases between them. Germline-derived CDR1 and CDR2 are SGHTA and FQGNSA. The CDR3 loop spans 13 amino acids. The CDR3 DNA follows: TGTGCCAGCCTCCTCGGTGGGGAGTCACCCCTCCACTTT. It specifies CASLLGGESPLHF.

CDR3: CASSDSGTIKNYGYTF. The CDR3 DNA is TGTGCCAGCAGTGATTCCGGGACAATCAAAAACTATGGCTACACCTTC. The J gene is TRBJ1-2, the V gene TRBV25-1; D possibly corresponds to TRBD1 (6 bases). The CDR3 covers 16 residues. Per the germline V gene, CDR1 is MGHDK and CDR2 is SYGVNS. With 3 bases removed from V and 2 bases from J, the gap between germline ends came to 16 bases.

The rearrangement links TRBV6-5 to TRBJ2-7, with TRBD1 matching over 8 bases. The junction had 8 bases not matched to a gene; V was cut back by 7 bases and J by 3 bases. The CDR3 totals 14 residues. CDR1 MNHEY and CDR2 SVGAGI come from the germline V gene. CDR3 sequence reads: CASTFLDRVYEQYF. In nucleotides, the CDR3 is TGTGCCAGCACTTTCCTGGACAGGGTCTACGAGCAGTACTTC.

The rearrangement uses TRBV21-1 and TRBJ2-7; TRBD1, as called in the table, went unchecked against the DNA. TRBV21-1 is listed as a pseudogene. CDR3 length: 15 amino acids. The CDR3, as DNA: TGTGCCAGCAGTGAACCGGGACAGGGGTGCTACGAGCAGTACTTC. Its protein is CASSEPGQGCYEQYF.

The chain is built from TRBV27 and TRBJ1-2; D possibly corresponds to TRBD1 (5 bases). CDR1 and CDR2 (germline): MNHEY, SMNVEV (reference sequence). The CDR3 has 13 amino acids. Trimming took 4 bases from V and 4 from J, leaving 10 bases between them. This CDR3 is CASSSHRSYGYTF. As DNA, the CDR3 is TGTGCCAGCAGTTCTCACAGGAGCTATGGCTACACCTTC.

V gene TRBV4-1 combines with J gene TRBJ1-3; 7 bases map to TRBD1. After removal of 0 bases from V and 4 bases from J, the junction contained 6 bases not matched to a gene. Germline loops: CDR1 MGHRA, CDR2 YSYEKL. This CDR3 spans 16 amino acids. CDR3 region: CASSQEGGLRGNTIYF. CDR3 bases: TGCGCCAGCAGCCAAGAAGGGGGCCTGAGGGGAAACACCATATATTTT.

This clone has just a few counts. This chain's CDR3 is CASSYREVSSYEQYF. The CDR3 nucleotides read TGTGCCAGCAGCTACCGGGAGGTTAGCTCCTACGAGCAGTACTTC. This rearrangement joins TRBV11-3 to TRBJ2-7, with 7 bases matching TRBD2. After removal of 4 bases from V and 0 bases from J, the junction contained 6 bases not matched to a gene. The CDR3 consists of 15 residues. The V gene's germline CDR1 is SGHNT and CDR2 YENEEA.

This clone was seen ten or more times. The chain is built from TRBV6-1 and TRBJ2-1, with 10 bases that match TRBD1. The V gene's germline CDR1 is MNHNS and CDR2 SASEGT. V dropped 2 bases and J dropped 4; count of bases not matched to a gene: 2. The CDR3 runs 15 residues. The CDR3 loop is CASSERTGGYNEQFF. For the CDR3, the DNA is TGTGCCAGCAGTGAAAGGACAGGGGGTTACAATGAGCAGTTCTTC.